The 9 T cell receptor beta chains in this list originate from one sample, sequenced in a study of blood T cell repertoires in COVID-19. Some clones are missing from TCRdb's copy, which holds only in-frame ones; the method was immunoSEQ multiplex PCR. The table shows tens of thousands of clones, with around nine tenths occurring only once. Sequenced sample: peripheral blood. The receptors derive from a woman in her seventies with acute or convalescent COVID-19.

The rearrangement links TRBV7-2 to TRBJ2-2; D may be TRBD1 (6 bases). There are 15 residues in the CDR3. Trimming removed 4 bases from V and 4 bases from J, with 13 bases in between. The germline V gene has CDR1 SGHTA and CDR2 FQGNSA. CDR3 in DNA: TGTGCCAGCAGCTCACAGGGTTTCGGCACCGGGGAGCTGTTTTTT. Protein: CASSSQGFGTGELFF.

The J gene is TRBJ2-1, the V gene TRBV19; no reliable D call. From germline, CDR1 is LNHDA and CDR2 SQIVND (reference sequence). The CDR3 runs to 14 residues. Trimming took 1 base from V and 5 from J, leaving 9 bases between them. The CDR3 DNA sequence: TGTGCCAGTAGTATAGTCCCCACAGACAATGAGCAGTTCTTC. This translates into CASSIVPTDNEQFF.

The rearrangement uses TRBV4-3 and TRBJ1-5; 9 bases are shared with TRBD1. The length of the CDR3 is 13 residues. In germline, CDR1 is LGHNA, CDR2 YSLEER. The junction had 5 bases not matched to a gene; V was cut back by 4 bases and J by 10 bases. In DNA, the CDR3 is TGCGCCAGCAGCCTTGGACAGGGGAGACCCCAGCATTTT. It codes for CASSLGQGRPQHF.

This clone was seen just once. The rearrangement joins TRBV5-1 to TRBJ1-2; the D gene is possibly TRBD1 (5 bases). The CDR3 length is 16 residues. Germline V lookup: CDR1 SGHRS, CDR2 YFSETQ. Trimming removed 0 bases from V and 4 bases from J, with 16 bases in between. The CDR3 DNA reads as TGCGCCAGCAGCTTGGGCCAGGGCCAATTGGTCTATGGCTACACCTTC. It specifies CASSLGQGQLVYGYTF.

The rearrangement joins TRBV7-2 to TRBJ2-5, with D perhaps TRBD1 (5 bases). Trimming took 6 bases from V and 5 from J, leaving 16 bases between them. Germline V gene data show CDR1 as SGHTA and CDR2 as FQGNSA. There are 14 residues in the CDR3. In DNA, the CDR3 is TGTGCCAGCAGACCTGACAGTCGTTCGGAGACCCAGTACTTC. It codes for CASRPDSRSETQYF.

Only a few counts were recorded for this clone. V and J are TRBV30 and TRBJ2-5; tentatively, D is TRBD2 (6 bases). Germline values: CDR1 GTSNPN, CDR2 SVGIG (reference sequence). The CDR3 runs 14 residues. The ends were cut back, 3 bases at V and 7 bases at J, with 18 bases in the middle. The CDR3 spells CAWRGGPGGGTQYF. CDR3 bases: TGTGCCTGGAGGGGGGGACCCGGTGGAGGGACCCAGTACTTC.

This clone was seen once. The J gene is TRBJ2-2, the V gene TRBV7-9; D perhaps matches TRBD2 (6 bases). V was clipped by 8 bases and J by 3 bases, with 10 bases between them. This CDR3 region has 13 residues. Germline CDR1 reads SEHNR; CDR2 reads FQNEAQ (reference sequence). CDR3 nucleotides: TGTGCCAGCCGGGGCGGGGACACCGGGGAGCTGTTTTTT. It translates to CASRGGDTGELFF. Full variable domain (remainder filled in from reference TRBV7-9 and TRBJ2-2): DTGVSQNPRHKITKRGQNVTFRCDPISEHNRLYWYRQTLGQGPEFLTYFQNEAQLEKSRLLSDRFSAERPKGSFSTLEIQRTEQGDSAMYLCASRGGDTGELFFGEGSRLTVL.

This clone was observed a single time. The chain is built from TRBV24-1 and TRBJ2-3, with D tentatively TRBD1 (5 bases). This CDR3 comprises 14 residues. V lost 2 bases to trimming and J lost 12 bases, with 17 bases between them. The V gene's germline CDR1 is KGHDR and CDR2 SFDVKD. The CDR3 protein is CATSDSGQSGPQYF. Here the CDR3 DNA reads TGTGCCACCAGTGATTCTGGACAATCGGGTCCCCAGTATTTT.

V and J are TRBV15 and TRBJ1-5; 10 nucleotides match TRBD1. The CDR3 runs 16 residues. CDR1 and CDR2 (germline): LNHNV, YYDKDF (reference sequence). J lost 6 bases, V lost 5 bases, and 10 bases had no gene match. The CDR3 region has the DNA TGTGCCACCAGCCCACGAAGACAGGGGGCCTTTCAGCCCCAGCATTTT. Encoded protein: CATSPRRQGAFQPQHF.